This TCR beta chain was captured in a study of blood T cell repertoires in COVID-19. Repertoires were generated with immunoSEQ multiplex PCR, while TCRdb's copy carries only in-frame clones and drops some. This sample yields 200,000 to 250,000 clones, of which about 83% are seen a single time; more than 5.5% belongs to the top ten. Germline CDR1 reads ENHRY; CDR2 reads SYGVKD. The CDR3 is made up of 14 amino acids. The V and J ends lost 8 bases and 3 bases, in that order; junction bases with no gene match: 9. The rearrangement joins TRBV10-3 to TRBJ2-7; 8 bases are shared with TRBD2. Sequenced: peripheral blood. The origin of this receptor is a human donor in a cohort sampled during active COVID-19. The CDR3 region has the DNA TGTGCCATCGGTATAGCGGGAAAGAGCTACGAGCAGTACTTC. Translation: CAIGIAGKSYEQYF.